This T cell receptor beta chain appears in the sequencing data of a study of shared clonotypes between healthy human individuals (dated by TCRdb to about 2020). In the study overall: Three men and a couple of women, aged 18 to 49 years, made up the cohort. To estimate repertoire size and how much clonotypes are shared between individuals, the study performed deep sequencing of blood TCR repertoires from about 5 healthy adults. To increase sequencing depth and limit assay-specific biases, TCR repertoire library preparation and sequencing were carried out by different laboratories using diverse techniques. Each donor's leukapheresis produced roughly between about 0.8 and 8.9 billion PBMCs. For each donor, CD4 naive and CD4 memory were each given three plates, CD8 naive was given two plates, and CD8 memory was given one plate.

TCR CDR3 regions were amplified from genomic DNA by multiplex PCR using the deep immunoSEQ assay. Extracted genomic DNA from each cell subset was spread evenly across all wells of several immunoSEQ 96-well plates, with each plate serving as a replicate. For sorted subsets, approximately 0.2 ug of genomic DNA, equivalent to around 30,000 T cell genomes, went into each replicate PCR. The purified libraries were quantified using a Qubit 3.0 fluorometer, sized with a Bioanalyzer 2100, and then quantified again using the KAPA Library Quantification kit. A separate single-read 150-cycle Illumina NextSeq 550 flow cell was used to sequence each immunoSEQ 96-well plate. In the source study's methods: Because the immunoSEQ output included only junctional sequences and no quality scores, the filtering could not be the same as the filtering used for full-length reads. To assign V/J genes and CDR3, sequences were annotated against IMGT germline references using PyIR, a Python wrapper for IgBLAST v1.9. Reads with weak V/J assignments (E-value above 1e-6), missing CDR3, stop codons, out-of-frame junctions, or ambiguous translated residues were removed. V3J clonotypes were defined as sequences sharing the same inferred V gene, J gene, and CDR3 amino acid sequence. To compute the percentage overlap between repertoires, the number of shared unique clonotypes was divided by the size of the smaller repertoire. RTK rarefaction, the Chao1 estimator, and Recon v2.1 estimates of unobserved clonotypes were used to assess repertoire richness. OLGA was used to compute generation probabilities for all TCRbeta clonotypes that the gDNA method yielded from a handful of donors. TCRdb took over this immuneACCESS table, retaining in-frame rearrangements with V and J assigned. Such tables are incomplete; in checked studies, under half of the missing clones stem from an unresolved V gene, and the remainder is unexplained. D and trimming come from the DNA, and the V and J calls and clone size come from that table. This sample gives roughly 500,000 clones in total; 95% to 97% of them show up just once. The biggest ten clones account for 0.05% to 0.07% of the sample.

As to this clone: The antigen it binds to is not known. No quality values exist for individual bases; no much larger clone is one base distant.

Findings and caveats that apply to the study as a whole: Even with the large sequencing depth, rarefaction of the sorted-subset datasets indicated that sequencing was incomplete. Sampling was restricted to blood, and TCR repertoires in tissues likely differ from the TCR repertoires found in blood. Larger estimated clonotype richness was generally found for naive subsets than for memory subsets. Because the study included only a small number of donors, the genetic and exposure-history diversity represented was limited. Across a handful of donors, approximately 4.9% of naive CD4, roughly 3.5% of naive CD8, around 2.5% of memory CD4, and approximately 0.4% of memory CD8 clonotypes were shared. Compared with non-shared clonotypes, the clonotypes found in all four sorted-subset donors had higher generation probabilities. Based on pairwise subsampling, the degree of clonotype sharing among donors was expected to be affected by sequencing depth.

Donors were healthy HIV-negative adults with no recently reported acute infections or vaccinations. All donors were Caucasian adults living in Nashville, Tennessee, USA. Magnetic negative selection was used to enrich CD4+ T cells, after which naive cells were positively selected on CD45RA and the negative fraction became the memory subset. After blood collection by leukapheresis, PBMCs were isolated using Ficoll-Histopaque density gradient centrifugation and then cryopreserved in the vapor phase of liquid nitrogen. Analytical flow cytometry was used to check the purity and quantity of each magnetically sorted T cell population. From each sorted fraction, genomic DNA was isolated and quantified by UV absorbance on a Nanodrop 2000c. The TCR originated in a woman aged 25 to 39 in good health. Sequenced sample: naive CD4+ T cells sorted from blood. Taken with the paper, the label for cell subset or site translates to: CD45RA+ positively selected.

Read as DNA, the sequence is TGTGCCAGCAGTTTCTGGGGTAGGCGGACCTCCTACAATGAGCAGTTCTTC. Translated, it reads CASSFWGRRTSYNEQFF. Recombination linked TRBV28 to TRBJ2-1, with no confidently assigned D gene. The CDR3 sequence holds 17 residues, the cysteine and phenylalanine included. Of all the DNA, just the CDR3 is kept, 51 bases in frame from base 1. V is reduced by 3 bases and J by 0 bases, leaving a spacing of 15 bases between them. In the germline V gene, CDR1 corresponds to MDHEN and CDR2 to SYDVKM.